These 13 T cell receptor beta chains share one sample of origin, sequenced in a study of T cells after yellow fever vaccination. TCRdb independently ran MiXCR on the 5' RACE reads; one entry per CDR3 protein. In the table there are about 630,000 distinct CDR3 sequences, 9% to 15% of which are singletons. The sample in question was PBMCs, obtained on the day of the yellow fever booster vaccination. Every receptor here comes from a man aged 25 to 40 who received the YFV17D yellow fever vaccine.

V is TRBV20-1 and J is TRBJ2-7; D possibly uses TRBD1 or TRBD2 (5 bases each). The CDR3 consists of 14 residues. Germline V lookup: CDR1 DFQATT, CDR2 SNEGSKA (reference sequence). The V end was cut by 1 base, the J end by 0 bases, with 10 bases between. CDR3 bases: TGCAGTGCTAGAGTGGGGACCTTCTCCTACGAGCAGTACTTC. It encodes CSARVGTFSYEQYF.

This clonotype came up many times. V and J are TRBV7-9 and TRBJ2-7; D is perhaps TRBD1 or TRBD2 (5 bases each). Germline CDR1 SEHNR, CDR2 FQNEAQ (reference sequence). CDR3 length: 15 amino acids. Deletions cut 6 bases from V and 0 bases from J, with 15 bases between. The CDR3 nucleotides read TGTGCCAGCAGTTCCCCAGGGAGAAGCTCCTACGAGCAGTACTTC. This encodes CASSSPGRSSYEQYF.

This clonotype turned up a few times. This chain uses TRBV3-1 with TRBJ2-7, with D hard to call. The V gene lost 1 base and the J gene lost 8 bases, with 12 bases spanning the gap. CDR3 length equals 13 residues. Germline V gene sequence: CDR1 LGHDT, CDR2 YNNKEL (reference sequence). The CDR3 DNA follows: TGTGCCAGCAGCCAAGTGAGAGCCACCCAGCAGTACTTC. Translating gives CASSQVRATQQYF.

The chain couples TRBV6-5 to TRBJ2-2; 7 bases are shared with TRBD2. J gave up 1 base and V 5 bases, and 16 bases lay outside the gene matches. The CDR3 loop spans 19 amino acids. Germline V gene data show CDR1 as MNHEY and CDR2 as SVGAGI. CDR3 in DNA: TGTGCCAGCAGTCTACAACGAGGTAGCGGGCCAGGGAACACCGGGGAGCTGTTTTTT. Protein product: CASSLQRGSGPGNTGELFF.

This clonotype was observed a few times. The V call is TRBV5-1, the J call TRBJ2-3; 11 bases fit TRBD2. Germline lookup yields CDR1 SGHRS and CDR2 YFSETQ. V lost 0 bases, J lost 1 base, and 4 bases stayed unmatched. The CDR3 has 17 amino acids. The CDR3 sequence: CASSLALGLAGTDTQYF. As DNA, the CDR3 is TGCGCCAGCAGCTTGGCCTTGGGACTAGCGGGCACAGATACGCAGTATTTT.

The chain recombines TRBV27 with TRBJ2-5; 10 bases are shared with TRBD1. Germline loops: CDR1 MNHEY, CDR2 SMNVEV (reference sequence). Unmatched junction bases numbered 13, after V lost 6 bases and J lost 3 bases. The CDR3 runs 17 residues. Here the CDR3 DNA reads TGTGCCAGCAGACCAATACTCGGAGGGACAGGGGAAGAGACCCAGTACTTC. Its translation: CASRPILGGTGEETQYF.

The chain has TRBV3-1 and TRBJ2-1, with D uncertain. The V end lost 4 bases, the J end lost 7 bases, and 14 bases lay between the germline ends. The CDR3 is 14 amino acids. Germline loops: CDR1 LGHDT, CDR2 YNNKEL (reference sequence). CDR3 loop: CASSPPGVRNEQFF. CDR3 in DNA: TGTGCCAGCAGCCCGCCTGGAGTTAGGAATGAGCAGTTCTTC.

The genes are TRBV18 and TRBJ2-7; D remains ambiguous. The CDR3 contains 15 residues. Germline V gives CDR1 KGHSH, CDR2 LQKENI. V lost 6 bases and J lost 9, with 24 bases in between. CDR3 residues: CASSPNLGGFLLQYF. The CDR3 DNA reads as TGTGCCAGCTCTCCCAACCTAGGCGGATTCCTCCTGCAGTACTTC.

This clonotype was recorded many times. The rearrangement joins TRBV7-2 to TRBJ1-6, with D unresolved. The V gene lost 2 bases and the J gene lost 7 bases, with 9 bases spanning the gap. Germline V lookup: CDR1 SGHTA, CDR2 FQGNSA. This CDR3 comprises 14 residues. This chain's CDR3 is CASSLKKLNSPLHF. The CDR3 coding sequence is TGTGCCAGCAGCTTAAAAAAGCTCAATTCACCCCTCCACTTT. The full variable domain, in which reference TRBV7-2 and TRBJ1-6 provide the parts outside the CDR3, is GAGVSQSPSNKVTEKGKDVELRCDPISGHTALYWYRQSLGQGLEFLIYFQGNSAPDKSGLPSDRFSAERTGGSVSTLTIQRTQQEDSAVYLCASSLKKLNSPLHFGNGTRLTVT.

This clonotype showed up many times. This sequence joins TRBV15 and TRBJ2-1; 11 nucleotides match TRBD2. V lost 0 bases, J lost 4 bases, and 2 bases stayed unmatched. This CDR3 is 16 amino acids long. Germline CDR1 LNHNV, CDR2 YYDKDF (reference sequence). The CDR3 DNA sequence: TGTGCCACCAGCAGAGACCTAGCGGGAGGTTACAATGAGCAGTTCTTC. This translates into CATSRDLAGGYNEQFF.

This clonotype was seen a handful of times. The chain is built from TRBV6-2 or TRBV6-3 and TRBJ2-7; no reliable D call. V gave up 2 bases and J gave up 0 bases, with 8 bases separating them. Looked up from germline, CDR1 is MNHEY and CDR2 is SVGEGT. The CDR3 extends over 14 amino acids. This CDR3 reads CASSYSHGSYEQYF. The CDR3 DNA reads TGTGCCAGCAGTTACAGCCATGGCTCCTACGAGCAGTACTTC.

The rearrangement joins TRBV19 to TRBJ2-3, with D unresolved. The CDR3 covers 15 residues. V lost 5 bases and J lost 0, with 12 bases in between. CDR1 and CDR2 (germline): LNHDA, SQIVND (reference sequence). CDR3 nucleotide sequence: TGTGCCAGTAGTTCAGCCCTCTCTAGCACAGATACGCAGTATTTT. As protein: CASSSALSSTDTQYF.

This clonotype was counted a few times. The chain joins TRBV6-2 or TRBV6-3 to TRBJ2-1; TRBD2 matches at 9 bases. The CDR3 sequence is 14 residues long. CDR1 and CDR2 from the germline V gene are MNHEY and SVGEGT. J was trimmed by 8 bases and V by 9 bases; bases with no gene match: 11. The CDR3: CASSSSGIRDEQFF. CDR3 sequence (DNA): TGTGCCAGTTCATCTAGCGGGATTCGGGATGAGCAGTTCTTC.